These 6 T cell receptor beta chains were sequenced from one sample in a study of identical twins. Each CDR3 protein is one row after TCRdb ran MiXCR on the 5' RACE reads. The sample yields hundreds of thousands of distinct CDR3 sequences, 20% to 25% seen once. These data also featured in a second study, about T cells expressing NK-cell markers.

Sequenced material: CD4+ T cells sorted from blood. The receptors were gathered from a woman between 18 and 30 years old in good health.

This chain connects TRBV5-1 to TRBJ2-1; D is unclear. This CDR3 has 12 residues. Trimming took off 7 bases at V and 6 bases at J, with 11 bases between the two ends. Per germline, CDR1 SGHRS and CDR2 YFSETQ. The CDR3 spells CASSSSLNEQFF. The CDR3 coding sequence is TGCGCCAGCTCCAGCAGCCTCAATGAGCAGTTCTTC.

There are a few counts of this clonotype. V is TRBV10-3 and J is TRBJ1-1; maybe TRBD1 (6 bases). The ends were cut back, 10 bases at V and 0 bases at J, with 15 bases in the middle. The CDR3 spans 14 residues. Germline V gives CDR1 ENHRY, CDR2 SYGVKD. CDR3 in DNA: TGTGCCAGTCTTAGACAGGTTATGAACACTGAAGCTTTCTTT. Residues: CASLRQVMNTEAFF.

Only a few counts were recorded for this clonotype. The V and J genes are TRBV6-5 and TRBJ2-7; no definite D call. With 4 bases removed from V and 7 bases from J, the gap between germline ends came to 14 bases. CDR1 and CDR2 from the germline V gene are MNHEY and SVGAGI. CDR3 length: 13 amino acids. CDR3 region: CASSSLLPREQYF. DNA of the CDR3: TGTGCCAGCAGTTCCCTGCTTCCGCGGGAGCAGTACTTC.

A few counts support this clonotype. The J gene is TRBJ2-1, the V gene TRBV9; 14 bases align to TRBD2. Per germline, CDR1 SGDLS and CDR2 YYNGEE. The CDR3 contains 20 residues. Trimming at V came to 3 bases and at J to 1 base, leaving 12 bases not matched to a gene. CDR3: CASSAAGTSGSRGSYNEQFF. CDR3 bases: TGTGCCAGCAGCGCCGCCGGGACTAGCGGGAGTAGGGGGTCCTACAATGAGCAGTTCTTC. The whole variable domain, remainder taken from reference TRBV9 and TRBJ2-1, is DSGVTQTPKHLITATGQRVTLRCSPRSGDLSVYWYQQSLDQGLQFLIQYYNGEERAKGNILERFSAQQFPDLHSELNLSSLELGDSALYFCASSAAGTSGSRGSYNEQFFGPGTRLTVL.

Many counts were recorded for this clonotype. This chain joins TRBV15 and TRBJ2-1; D not resolved. The CDR3 sequence is 13 residues long. Germline V gene data show CDR1 as LNHNV and CDR2 as YYDKDF (reference sequence). With 0 bases removed from V and 10 bases from J, the gap between germline ends came to 10 bases. As DNA, the CDR3 is TGTGCCACCAGCAGAGATTCTCAAGCGGAGCAGTTCTTC. This codes for CATSRDSQAEQFF.

Written as DNA, the CDR3 is TGTGCCAGCGGGACTAGCAAACTCAATGAGCAGTTCTTC. It yields the protein CASGTSKLNEQFF. The V call is TRBV6-1, the J call TRBJ2-1, with 9 bases lining up with TRBD2. CDR1 and CDR2 from the germline V gene are MNHNS and SASEGT. V trimming: 8 bases; J trimming: 6 bases; junction bases outside the gene matches: 5. This CDR3 is built from 13 residues.